This T cell receptor (beta chain) originates from a study of cytomegalovirus exposure and HLA in healthy donors. Across the whole study: Unique TCR beta sequences numbering about 100 million came from about 179 million T cells in an earlier analysis.

All the people who gave samples were healthy bone marrow donors. Worth noting for this clone: The target antigen is unknown.

PCR was performed using 60 Vbeta and 13 Jbeta primers. Only in-frame clones appear in the TCRdb table, and some are missing; sequencing was by immunoSEQ multiplex PCR. The sample carries some 160,000 clones, roughly three quarters recorded once. Study findings and constraints: Researchers reported in a later analysis that common viral pathogens appeared linked to several top clusters. A later analysis linked a missense DCLRE1C variant to TCR beta V- and J-gene trimming.

CDR1 is ENHRY and CDR2 is SYGVKD in the germline V gene. This CDR3 has 16 amino acids. The J segment lost 8 bases and the V segment lost 1 base, leaving 7 bases of the junction unmatched. This clonotype was sampled from a woman between 40 and 55 years old in good health and CMV-seronegative. Input material: PBMCs. The chain uses TRBV10-3 and TRBJ1-6; 8 nucleotides line up with TRBD1. The CDR3 DNA reads as TGTGCCATCAGTGAGTTCCCGGACAGGGTACATTCACCCCTCCACTTT. Protein: CAISEFPDRVHSPLHF.